The 12 T cell receptor beta chains listed next were all sequenced from one sample in a study of blood T cell repertoires in COVID-19. Some clones are missing from TCRdb's copy, which holds only in-frame ones; the method was immunoSEQ multiplex PCR. This table has around 180,000 clones, 70% to 90% appearing once. Input material: peripheral blood. Receptor source: a human donor with active or convalescent COVID-19. The donor label of this sample is uncertain.

CDR3 loop: CATSDSQSPAPYEQYF. The CDR3 DNA sequence: TGTGCCACCAGTGATTCCCAGTCCCCTGCCCCCTACGAGCAGTACTTC. The chain recombines TRBV24-1 with TRBJ2-7, with D uncertain. The CDR3 is 16 residues long. Trimming pared 2 bases from V and 2 bases from J, leaving 15 bases between. Germline CDR1 is KGHDR and CDR2 is SFDVKD.

The chain combines TRBV5-4 with TRBJ2-2, with TRBD2 matching 8 bases. The CDR3 spans 13 residues. V lost 5 bases to trimming and J lost 13 bases; unmatched junction nucleotides: 10. Looked up from germline, CDR1 is SGHNT and CDR2 is YYREEE (reference sequence). The DNA of the CDR3 is TGTGCCAGCAGTTTCAACTCCGGGACTAGGCTGTTTTTT. It yields the protein CASSFNSGTRLFF.

As regards this clone: One end of the junction fails to match germline, which may point to a read error. The chain has TRBV5-5 and TRBJ2-7; weak D call: TRBD2 (6 bases). Germline-derived CDR1 and CDR2 are SGHKS and YYEKEE (reference sequence). The CDR3 has 13 residues. The CDR3: CASSFSGDGSTPF. The CDR3 coding sequence is TGTGCCAGCAGCTTTTCGGGGGACGGGAGTACCCCCTTC. Using reference TRBV5-5 and TRBJ2-7 for the parts outside the CDR3, the full variable domain is DAGVTQSPTHLIKTRGQQVTLRCSPISGHKSVSWYQQVLGQGPQFIFQYYEKEERGRGNFPDRFSARQFPNYSSELNVNALLLGDSALYLCASSFSGDGSTPFGPGTRLTVT.

The chain joins TRBV13 to TRBJ2-1; D possibly corresponds to TRBD2 (5 bases). Germline-derived CDR1 and CDR2 are PRHDT and FYEKMQ (reference sequence). The CDR3 is made up of 17 amino acids. Trimming removed 2 bases from V and 4 bases from J, with 18 bases in between. CDR3 sequence: CASSLYSVGTRYNEQFF. For the CDR3, the DNA is TGTGCCAGCAGCTTATATTCCGTGGGAACTAGGTACAATGAGCAGTTCTTC.

The chain employs TRBV19 and TRBJ2-1; maybe TRBD1 (6 bases). The CDR3 has 16 amino acids. Trimming left V 3 bases short and J 0 bases short, with 12 bases between. Germline V lookup: CDR1 LNHDA, CDR2 SQIVND (reference sequence). CDR3 DNA sequence: TGTGCCAGTAGTATTCCCGGACAGAGCTCCTACAATGAGCAGTTCTTC. This gives the protein CASSIPGQSSYNEQFF.

Only a few counts were recorded for this clone. V gene TRBV19 combines with J gene TRBJ1-3; no clear D. The CDR3 loop spans 13 amino acids. The ends were cut back, 3 bases at V and 6 bases at J, with 9 bases in the middle. The V gene's germline CDR1 is LNHDA and CDR2 SQIVND (reference sequence). CDR3 DNA sequence: TGTGCCAGTAGTATTGGGAGTATAAACACCATATATTTT. As protein: CASSIGSINTIYF.

The chain joins TRBV6-2 or TRBV6-3 to TRBJ1-5; 7 bases fit TRBD1. The CDR3 totals 15 residues. The germline V gene encodes CDR1 MNHEY and CDR2 SVGEGT. V gave up 4 bases and J gave up 4 bases; unmatched junction bases: 7. Here the CDR3 DNA reads TGTGCCAGCAGTTCTTATTCGGGACAGAATCAGCCCCAGCATTTT. Protein sequence: CASSSYSGQNQPQHF.

This chain links TRBV11-3 with TRBJ1-2; a possible D gene is TRBD1 (6 bases). CDR3 size: 13 residues. Germline V CDR1 and CDR2: SGHNT, YENEEA. V was trimmed by 6 bases and J by 8 bases, leaving 16 bases between them. The CDR3 protein is CASSFPSGAGYTF. The CDR3 region has the DNA TGTGCCAGCAGTTTCCCGTCAGGGGCAGGCTACACCTTC.

The chain couples TRBV6-1 to TRBJ2-4; D perhaps matches TRBD2 (5 bases). Trimming removed 3 bases from V and 1 base from J, with 7 bases in between. CDR3 length: 14 residues. Germline V gene lookup returns CDR1 MNHNS and CDR2 SASEGT. The CDR3 DNA reads as TGTGCCAGCAGTGACCGAGGGGCCAAAAACATTCAGTACTTC. Its protein is CASSDRGAKNIQYF.

This chain joins TRBV18 and TRBJ1-2; no clear D. V was shortened by 2 bases and J by 3 bases, with 7 bases between the two germline ends. The CDR3 sequence is 13 residues long. The germline gives CDR1 KGHSH, CDR2 LQKENI. DNA of the CDR3: TGTGCCAGCTCACCAAGCGGGGACTATGGCTACACCTTC. Amino acids: CASSPSGDYGYTF.

This clone was picked up a small number of times. This chain links TRBV11-2 with TRBJ2-7; 7 nucleotides line up with TRBD1. This CDR3 has 14 amino acids. CDR1 SGHAT and CDR2 FQNNGV come from the germline V gene. The trim removed 5 bases at V and 3 bases at J, leaving 7 bases unmatched. The chain's CDR3 is CASSPDRDDYEQYF. The CDR3 DNA reads TGTGCCAGCAGCCCTGACAGGGATGACTACGAGCAGTACTTC.

This chain links TRBV9 with TRBJ2-1; 7 bases line up with TRBD1. Per the germline V gene, CDR1 is SGDLS and CDR2 is YYNGEE. The trim removed 4 bases at V and 2 bases at J, leaving 3 bases unmatched. This CDR3 has 14 amino acids. Here the CDR3 reads CASSQGQTYNEQFF. For the CDR3, the DNA is TGTGCCAGCAGCCAGGGACAGACCTACAATGAGCAGTTCTTC.